Listed below are T cell receptor beta chains from one sample, sequenced in a study of CD8+CD57+ T cells in acquired aplastic anemia. TCRdb ran MiXCR on the reads and lists one entry per CDR3 protein. Of around 430,000 distinct CDR3 sequences listed, about a third are singletons. Specimen: sorted CD4+, CD8+, or CD8+CD57+ T cells (not recorded which) from PBMCs. The source is a human donor with aplastic anemia. Each CDR3 is given with its conserved first and last residue. Each record gives: CDR3 DNA, CDR3 protein, J gene, V gene, D gene, clone size, CDR3 length. The D gene is left open where the match is weak. Only some rows state a clone size, as once, few, many or a class for expanded clones.

cdr3_nt: TGCAGTGCCCTGGACAGGGGAATGGACGAGCAGTACTTC; cdr3_aa: CSALDRGMDEQYF; j_call: TRBJ2-7; v_call: TRBV20-1; d_call: TRBD1; clone_size: few; cdr3_length: 13
cdr3_nt: TGTGCCAGCTCACCAGGGTTGCAGGATACGCAGTATTTT; cdr3_aa: CASSPGLQDTQYF; j_call: TRBJ2-3; v_call: TRBV18; d_call: NA; clone_size: many; cdr3_length: 13
cdr3_nt: TGTGCCAGCAGGACAGGACTAGCGGGAATACAAGAGACCCAGTACTTC; cdr3_aa: CASRTGLAGIQETQYF; j_call: TRBJ2-5; v_call: TRBV10-3; d_call: TRBD2; clone_size: NA; cdr3_length: 16
cdr3_nt: TGTGCCAGCAGTGCACAGGGGGCAGATAGCAATCAGCCCCAGCATTTT; cdr3_aa: CASSAQGADSNQPQHF; j_call: TRBJ1-5; v_call: TRBV2; d_call: TRBD1; clone_size: many; cdr3_length: 16
cdr3_nt: TGTGCCAGCAGCGCCGGTGTGAACACTGAAGCTTTCTTT; cdr3_aa: CASSAGVNTEAFF; j_call: TRBJ1-1; v_call: TRBV7-3; d_call: NA; clone_size: many; cdr3_length: 13
cdr3_nt: TGCAGTGCTGGGTCCGGGACAGCCACCACTACGTACAATGAGCAGTTCTTC; cdr3_aa: CSAGSGTATTTYNEQFF; j_call: TRBJ2-1; v_call: TRBV20-1; d_call: TRBD1; clone_size: NA; cdr3_length: 17
cdr3_nt: TGCGCCAGCAGCGGAACAGGGGATCGGACCGGGGAGCTGTTTTTT; cdr3_aa: CASSGTGDRTGELFF; j_call: TRBJ2-2; v_call: TRBV5-1; d_call: TRBD1; clone_size: NA; cdr3_length: 15
cdr3_nt: TGTGCCAGCAGCCTATCTCTGTTGGCGGGTCTTAGCACAGATACGCAGTATTTT; cdr3_aa: CASSLSLLAGLSTDTQYF; j_call: TRBJ2-3; v_call: TRBV11-1; d_call: NA; clone_size: NA; cdr3_length: 18
cdr3_nt: TGCAGCGTTCGACTAGCGGTTTCCTACAATGAGCAGTTCTTC; cdr3_aa: CSVRLAVSYNEQFF; j_call: TRBJ2-1; v_call: TRBV29-1; d_call: TRBD2; clone_size: once; cdr3_length: 14
cdr3_nt: TGTGCCAGCAGCGTAGACGAAGATACGCAGTATTTT; cdr3_aa: CASSVDEDTQYF; j_call: TRBJ2-3; v_call: TRBV9; d_call: NA; clone_size: many; cdr3_length: 12
cdr3_nt: TGCGCCAGCAGTGAAAGCCCGACAGGGGCGGAGGGCTACACCTTC; cdr3_aa: CASSESPTGAEGYTF; j_call: TRBJ1-2; v_call: TRBV5-1; d_call: TRBD1; clone_size: many; cdr3_length: 15
cdr3_nt: TGTGCCAGCAGTTTTTCCGGGACAGGCTCTTTAGGGCAGTACTTC; cdr3_aa: CASSFSGTGSLGQYF; j_call: TRBJ2-7; v_call: TRBV12-3/TRBV12-4; d_call: TRBD1; clone_size: NA; cdr3_length: 15
cdr3_nt: TGTGCCAGCAGCTACCAGGGGGGTACTAGCACAGATACGCAGTATTTT; cdr3_aa: CASSYQGGTSTDTQYF; j_call: TRBJ2-3; v_call: TRBV7-2; d_call: NA; clone_size: NA; cdr3_length: 16
cdr3_nt: TGTGCCATCAGTGAGTCGGCTGGGGCCAACGTCCTGACTTTC; cdr3_aa: CAISESAGANVLTF; j_call: TRBJ2-6; v_call: TRBV10-3; d_call: NA; clone_size: many; cdr3_length: 14
cdr3_nt: TGCAGTGCTATTTCGGACTTATATGGCTACACCTTC; cdr3_aa: CSAISDLYGYTF; j_call: TRBJ1-2; v_call: TRBV20-1; d_call: NA; clone_size: many; cdr3_length: 12
cdr3_nt: TGTGCCAGCAGCGTAGACAGGGGCGAAAAACTGTTTTTT; cdr3_aa: CASSVDRGEKLFF; j_call: TRBJ1-4; v_call: TRBV9; d_call: TRBD1; clone_size: NA; cdr3_length: 13
cdr3_nt: TGTGCCAGCAGGAGACAGGGGGAAGAGACCCAGTACTTC; cdr3_aa: CASRRQGEETQYF; j_call: TRBJ2-5; v_call: TRBV14; d_call: TRBD1; clone_size: NA; cdr3_length: 13
cdr3_nt: TGTGCTAGTGGTTCCATTCCAGACTACGAGCAGTACTTC; cdr3_aa: CASGSIPDYEQYF; j_call: TRBJ2-7; v_call: TRBV12-5; d_call: NA; clone_size: few; cdr3_length: 13
cdr3_nt: TGTGCCAGCAGAGCTGGGGGAGAAAGGGGCTACACCTTC; cdr3_aa: CASRAGGERGYTF; j_call: TRBJ1-2; v_call: TRBV14; d_call: NA; clone_size: many; cdr3_length: 13
cdr3_nt: TGCGCCAGCAGCTTGGAGGGGATCTCCTACGAGCAGTACTTC; cdr3_aa: CASSLEGISYEQYF; j_call: TRBJ2-7; v_call: TRBV5-1; d_call: NA; clone_size: NA; cdr3_length: 14
cdr3_nt: TGTGCCAGCAGTCCACAGGGAGTCCACTCTGGAAACACCATATATTTT; cdr3_aa: CASSPQGVHSGNTIYF; j_call: TRBJ1-3; v_call: TRBV2; d_call: NA; clone_size: few; cdr3_length: 16
cdr3_nt: TGTGCCAGTAGTATAACTACTTTGGGGGCCAACGTCCTGACTTTC; cdr3_aa: CASSITTLGANVLTF; j_call: TRBJ2-6; v_call: TRBV19; d_call: NA; clone_size: few; cdr3_length: 15
cdr3_nt: TGTGCCACGAGGGGCGCCGCGAACACTGAAGCTTTCTTT; cdr3_aa: CATRGAANTEAFF; j_call: TRBJ1-1; v_call: TRBV6-1; d_call: NA; clone_size: many; cdr3_length: 13
cdr3_nt: TGTGCCAGCAGCACCCGGACAGGGGTGAACACTGAAGCTTTCTTT; cdr3_aa: CASSTRTGVNTEAFF; j_call: TRBJ1-1; v_call: TRBV19; d_call: TRBD1; clone_size: few; cdr3_length: 15
cdr3_nt: TGTGCCACCAGCAGAGATCTTGCGGGGGGTCACGAGACCCAGTACTTC; cdr3_aa: CATSRDLAGGHETQYF; j_call: TRBJ2-5; v_call: TRBV15; d_call: TRBD2; clone_size: many; cdr3_length: 16
cdr3_nt: TGTGCCACCAGTCCACGCGGGACTAGCGGGAGTAATGAGCAGTTCTTC; cdr3_aa: CATSPRGTSGSNEQFF; j_call: TRBJ2-1; v_call: TRBV24-1; d_call: TRBD2; clone_size: NA; cdr3_length: 16
cdr3_nt: TGTGCCAGCAGTTTAGTACGGGGCACAGATACGCAGTATTTT; cdr3_aa: CASSLVRGTDTQYF; j_call: TRBJ2-3; v_call: TRBV12-3/TRBV12-4; d_call: NA; clone_size: few; cdr3_length: 14
cdr3_nt: TGTGCCAGCAGACGAATTCGGACTAGCGGGAGAGGGTCCTACAATGAGCAGTTCTTC; cdr3_aa: CASRRIRTSGRGSYNEQFF; j_call: TRBJ2-1; v_call: TRBV12-3/TRBV12-4; d_call: TRBD2; clone_size: NA; cdr3_length: 19
cdr3_nt: TGCAGTGTCATAGAGACTAGCGGAGCTGGGAATGAGCAGTTCTTC; cdr3_aa: CSVIETSGAGNEQFF; j_call: TRBJ2-1; v_call: TRBV20-1; d_call: TRBD2; clone_size: few; cdr3_length: 15
cdr3_nt: TGTGCCTGGAGGAAAGCGGACAGGCTACTCCACGAGCAGTACTTC; cdr3_aa: CAWRKADRLLHEQYF; j_call: TRBJ2-7; v_call: TRBV7-9; d_call: TRBD1; clone_size: NA; cdr3_length: 15
cdr3_nt: TGTGCCAGCAGTGAATTAAGTGGGGGCCGAGTCGAGCAGTACTTC; cdr3_aa: CASSELSGGRVEQYF; j_call: TRBJ2-7; v_call: TRBV25-1; d_call: NA; clone_size: once; cdr3_length: 15
cdr3_nt: TGCAGTGCTAGAGATGGGACTATTCTACACAATGAGCAGTTCTTC; cdr3_aa: CSARDGTILHNEQFF; j_call: TRBJ2-1; v_call: TRBV20-1; d_call: TRBD2; clone_size: few; cdr3_length: 15
cdr3_nt: TGTGCCAGCACCCTGCAGGGGGGGGATACGCAGTATTTT; cdr3_aa: CASTLQGGDTQYF; j_call: TRBJ2-3; v_call: TRBV5-6; d_call: NA; clone_size: NA; cdr3_length: 13
cdr3_nt: TGTGCCAGCAGTTTCGGGGGGCCCTCCTACGAGCAGTACTTC; cdr3_aa: CASSFGGPSYEQYF; j_call: TRBJ2-7; v_call: TRBV2; d_call: NA; clone_size: few; cdr3_length: 14
cdr3_nt: TGCGCCAGCAGCCCGGGAGGCGGGACCGGGGCGACCCAGTACTTC; cdr3_aa: CASSPGGGTGATQYF; j_call: TRBJ2-5; v_call: TRBV5-1; d_call: TRBD2; clone_size: few; cdr3_length: 15
cdr3_nt: TGTGCCAGCAGAGATTTCGGGACAGGTCGTAGCAATCAGCCCCAGCATTTT; cdr3_aa: CASRDFGTGRSNQPQHF; j_call: TRBJ1-5; v_call: TRBV25-1; d_call: TRBD1; clone_size: NA; cdr3_length: 17
cdr3_nt: NA; cdr3_aa: CASIYLCSVATGKTEAFF; j_call: TRBJ1-1; v_call: TRBV25-1; d_call: NA; clone_size: NA; cdr3_length: 18
cdr3_nt: TGTGCCAGTAGTATAGCGGGAACGGGCACCGGGGAGCTGTTTTTT; cdr3_aa: CASSIAGTGTGELFF; j_call: TRBJ2-2; v_call: TRBV19; d_call: NA; clone_size: many; cdr3_length: 15
cdr3_nt: TGCGCCAGCAGCTTGGGGACTAGCGTTCACACCGGGGAGCTGTTTTTT; cdr3_aa: CASSLGTSVHTGELFF; j_call: TRBJ2-2; v_call: TRBV5-1; d_call: TRBD2; clone_size: NA; cdr3_length: 16
cdr3_nt: TGTGCCAGCAGCTTAGACAGGGACTCAGATACGCAGTATTTT; cdr3_aa: CASSLDRDSDTQYF; j_call: TRBJ2-3; v_call: TRBV7-9; d_call: NA; clone_size: NA; cdr3_length: 14
cdr3_nt: TGTGCCAGCAGCTCCGGTGGTACTCAGCCCCAGCATTTT; cdr3_aa: CASSSGGTQPQHF; j_call: TRBJ1-5; v_call: TRBV7-8; d_call: NA; clone_size: many; cdr3_length: 13
cdr3_nt: TGCGCCAGCAGCCTGACTAGCGGGAGGGATGAGACCCAGTACTTC; cdr3_aa: CASSLTSGRDETQYF; j_call: TRBJ2-5; v_call: TRBV5-1; d_call: TRBD2; clone_size: many; cdr3_length: 15
cdr3_nt: TGTGCCAACACAGACACTGAAGCTTTCTTT; cdr3_aa: CANTDTEAFF; j_call: TRBJ1-1; v_call: TRBV7-9; d_call: NA; clone_size: many; cdr3_length: 10
cdr3_nt: TGTGCCAGCGGTCTTGGGACAGCCATGAACACTGAAGCTTTCTTT; cdr3_aa: CASGLGTAMNTEAFF; j_call: TRBJ1-1; v_call: TRBV12-3/TRBV12-4; d_call: TRBD1; clone_size: NA; cdr3_length: 15
cdr3_nt: TGTGCCTGGAGCGGGACAGGGTTTCAGCCCCAGCATTTT; cdr3_aa: CAWSGTGFQPQHF; j_call: TRBJ1-5; v_call: TRBV30; d_call: TRBD1; clone_size: few; cdr3_length: 13
cdr3_nt: TGTGCCAGCAGCTTATTCAAACCGTCCCGGACAGGGAACACTGAAGCTTTCTTT; cdr3_aa: CASSLFKPSRTGNTEAFF; j_call: TRBJ1-1; v_call: TRBV11-2; d_call: TRBD1; clone_size: NA; cdr3_length: 18
cdr3_nt: TGTGCCAGCAGCGGGACCCAGGGGCATGACAATGAGCAGTTCTTC; cdr3_aa: CASSGTQGHDNEQFF; j_call: TRBJ2-1; v_call: TRBV9; d_call: NA; clone_size: few; cdr3_length: 15
cdr3_nt: TGTGCCGGGGGGACTAGCGGGGCCACAGATACGCAGTATTTT; cdr3_aa: CAGGTSGATDTQYF; j_call: TRBJ2-3; v_call: TRBV2; d_call: TRBD2; clone_size: NA; cdr3_length: 14
cdr3_nt: TGTGCCACGCAAAAGACAGGGAACAATGAGCAGTTCTTC; cdr3_aa: CATQKTGNNEQFF; j_call: TRBJ2-1; v_call: TRBV24-1; d_call: TRBD1; clone_size: many; cdr3_length: 13
cdr3_nt: TGTGCCAGCAGCCCTGGACAGGGGACTGGAAACACCATATATTTT; cdr3_aa: CASSPGQGTGNTIYF; j_call: TRBJ1-3; v_call: TRBV7-6; d_call: TRBD1; clone_size: few; cdr3_length: 15
cdr3_nt: TGTGCCAGCAGGAATTTGAACACTGAAGCTTTCTTT; cdr3_aa: CASRNLNTEAFF; j_call: TRBJ1-1; v_call: TRBV6-5; d_call: NA; clone_size: few; cdr3_length: 12
cdr3_nt: TGTGCCGGCGGGAGGGAGACCCAGTACTTC; cdr3_aa: CAGGRETQYF; j_call: TRBJ2-5; v_call: TRBV2; d_call: TRBD2; clone_size: many; cdr3_length: 10
cdr3_nt: TGCGCCAGCAGCCCGCCTCGCGGGGCAAACACCGGGGAGCTGTTTTTT; cdr3_aa: CASSPPRGANTGELFF; j_call: TRBJ2-2; v_call: TRBV5-1; d_call: NA; clone_size: NA; cdr3_length: 16
cdr3_nt: TGTGCCAGCAGTTCGGGGTTGGATCAGCCCCAGCATTTT; cdr3_aa: CASSSGLDQPQHF; j_call: TRBJ1-5; v_call: TRBV6-5; d_call: NA; clone_size: once; cdr3_length: 13
cdr3_nt: TGCAGCGTTGGAGGAACCGGGACCGGGGAGCTGTTTTTT; cdr3_aa: CSVGGTGTGELFF; j_call: TRBJ2-2; v_call: TRBV29-1; d_call: NA; clone_size: NA; cdr3_length: 13